The 14 T cell receptor beta chains in this list originate from one sample, sequenced in a study of T cells after yellow fever vaccination. MiXCR, run by TCRdb on the 5' RACE reads, gives a single entry per CDR3 protein. The data contain 300,000 to 400,000 distinct CDR3 sequences, approximately 12% of them singletons. The input for sequencing was CD4+ T cells sorted from PBMCs, taken 45 days after the yellow fever booster vaccination. The receptors shown here come from a man aged 18-30 years who received the YFV17D yellow fever vaccine.

This clonotype was seen a few times. J is TRBJ1-2 and V is TRBV4-1; 8 bases align to TRBD1. The ends lost 3 bases at V and 3 bases at J; junction bases unmatched: 6. The germline gives CDR1 MGHRA, CDR2 YSYEKL. The CDR3 totals 15 residues. CDR3 coding DNA: TGCGCCAGCAGCCAGGGGAGACAGGGGCACTATGGCTACACCTTC. Protein sequence: CASSQGRQGHYGYTF.

The chain is built from TRBV7-3 and TRBJ2-5; TRBD2 matches at 7 bases. Trimming took 1 base from V and 1 from J; bases not matched to a gene: 6. The germline V gene has CDR1 SGHTA and CDR2 FQGTGA. The CDR3 spans 16 residues. As DNA, the CDR3 is TGTGCCAGCAGCTTAAAAGGTCGCGGGGGCCAAGAGACCCAGTACTTC. Translation gives CASSLKGRGGQETQYF.

This chain connects TRBV5-5 to TRBJ1-6; 8 bases agree with TRBD1. This CDR3 is 15 amino acids long. The junction had 4 bases not matched to a gene; V was cut back by 1 base and J by 7 bases. Germline V gives CDR1 SGHKS, CDR2 YYEKEE (reference sequence). CDR3 sequence: CASSLQGARNSPLHF. In DNA, the CDR3 is TGTGCCAGCAGCTTGCAGGGGGCAAGGAATTCACCCCTCCACTTT.

The chain has TRBV6-5 and TRBJ2-1, with 7 bases that match TRBD1. This CDR3 region has 14 residues. The germline CDR1 and CDR2 sequences are MNHEY and SVGAGI. V was pared by 7 bases and J by 7 bases, with 10 bases of the junction left unmatched. The CDR3 reads CASNRQGRVNEQFF. CDR3 bases: TGTGCCAGCAACAGACAGGGAAGAGTGAATGAGCAGTTCTTC.

This rearrangement joins TRBV6-1 to TRBJ1-2; D possibly corresponds to TRBD1 (5 bases). The germline CDR1 and CDR2 sequences are MNHNS and SASEGT. The CDR3 runs to 14 residues. V was shortened by 2 bases and J by 7 bases, with 14 bases between the two germline ends. CDR3 DNA sequence: TGTGCCAGCAGTGAATCCGGCAGGGAAGGTGGCTACACCTTC. Protein: CASSESGREGGYTF.

V usage is TRBV5-4 and J usage is TRBJ2-5; no definite D call. CDR1 is SGHNT, CDR2 YYREEE, per germline (reference sequence). V lost 4 bases to trimming and J lost 1 base, with 11 bases between them. The length of the CDR3 is 14 residues. CDR3 in DNA: TGTGCCAGCAGCCTTCGGGTCTTCCAAGAGACCCAGTACTTC. Amino acid sequence: CASSLRVFQETQYF.

The table lists this clonotype with a few counts. V is TRBV7-9 and J is TRBJ2-3; D not certain. The germline V gene encodes CDR1 SEHNR and CDR2 FQNEAQ (reference sequence). CDR3 length: 13 residues. Trimming cost V 2 bases and J 3 bases, with 6 bases left between them. This chain's CDR3 is CASSLSFTDTQYF. CDR3 in DNA: TGTGCCAGCAGCTTAAGCTTTACAGATACGCAGTATTTT.

The chain links TRBV9 to TRBJ2-3, with D perhaps TRBD1 or TRBD2 (5 bases each). This CDR3 spans 15 amino acids. Trimming cost V 4 bases and J 2 bases, with 14 bases left between them. Germline values: CDR1 SGDLS, CDR2 YYNGEE. The CDR3 coding sequence is TGTGCCAGCAGCCCTTCCCCAGGGACCACAGATACGCAGTATTTT. Encoded protein: CASSPSPGTTDTQYF.

The V call is TRBV7-2, the J call TRBJ2-1; TRBD2 agrees at 7 bases. The CDR3 is 17 residues long. Trimming removed 5 bases from V and 5 bases from J; junction bases left unmatched: 15. The germline V gene encodes CDR1 SGHTA and CDR2 FQGNSA. CDR3 nucleotides: TGTGCCAGCAGCCAAGTTGGTGGGGGGGAACCGCACAATGAGCAGTTCTTC. It encodes CASSQVGGGEPHNEQFF. Full variable domain (remainder filled in from reference TRBV7-2 and TRBJ2-1): GAGVSQSPSNKVTEKGKDVELRCDPISGHTALYWYRQSLGQGLEFLIYFQGNSAPDKSGLPSDRFSAERTGGSVSTLTIQRTQQEDSAVYLCASSQVGGGEPHNEQFFGPGTRLTVL.

This clonotype has just a few counts. The chain joins TRBV5-1 to TRBJ2-3, with unresolved D. The CDR3 loop spans 13 amino acids. With 1 base removed from V and 3 bases from J, the gap between germline ends came to 6 bases. Germline CDR1 SGHRS, CDR2 YFSETQ. The CDR3 bases are TGCGCCAGCAGCTTGTTGCTGACAGATACGCAGTATTTT. Amino acids: CASSLLLTDTQYF.

The chain employs TRBV5-1 and TRBJ1-4; tentatively, D is TRBD1 (6 bases). The V gene's germline CDR1 is SGHRS and CDR2 YFSETQ. V was cut by 1 base and J by 8 bases, with 12 bases left in between. The CDR3 extends over 14 amino acids. The CDR3, as DNA: TGCGCCAGCAGCTTGACAGGGCAAAGGGAAAAACTGTTTTTT. This sequence encodes CASSLTGQREKLFF.

This chain links TRBV7-2 with TRBJ2-1; 9 positions agree with TRBD1. Losses at the gene ends were 7 bases for V and 6 bases for J; bases not matched to a gene: 13. This CDR3 region has 16 residues. Germline V gives CDR1 SGHTA, CDR2 FQGNSA. The CDR3, as DNA: TGTGCCAGCAACCCCCAAGGGACAGGGATACGCAATGAGCAGTTCTTC. Amino acid sequence: CASNPQGTGIRNEQFF.

The gene calls are TRBV2 and TRBJ2-7; perhaps TRBD2 as D (5 bases). V shed 6 bases and J shed 4 bases, with 10 bases lying between them. The germline V gene has CDR1 SNHLY and CDR2 FYNNEI. The CDR3 length is 12 residues. The CDR3 nucleotides read TGTGCCAGCAGACGGGAAGCGTACGAGCAGTACTTC. As protein: CASRREAYEQYF.

This chain links TRBV28 with TRBJ2-3; no firm D call. Germline V CDR1 and CDR2: MDHEN, SYDVKM. Trimming removed 3 bases at V and 2 bases at J, with 6 bases between. This CDR3 region has 13 residues. The CDR3 loop reads CASSFPPTDTQYF. CDR3 bases: TGTGCCAGCAGTTTCCCGCCCACAGATACGCAGTATTTT.